These T cell receptor beta chains were read from a single sample in a study of T cell repertoires in cytomegalovirus infection. TCRdb reprocessed the reads via MiXCR and lists one record per CDR3 protein. This sample has about 300,000 distinct CDR3 sequences; about 9.2% occur once, and the top ten carry approximately 2.3%. Material for sequencing was PBMCs. The receptors were gathered from a human donor in good health (CMV status not recorded). Some clones in this sample may be carry-over from other donors' samples. Each CDR3 is given with its conserved first and last residue. The D gene is left open where the match is weak. A clone size is listed for some rows: how often the clone was seen (once, few, many), or a class if it is expanded.

cdr3_aa | cdr3_nt | v_call | clone_size | j_call | d_call
CASSPKGQGTNEQFF | TGTGCCAGCAGCCCAAAGGGACAGGGGACCAATGAGCAGTTCTTC | TRBV7-8 | many | TRBJ2-1 | TRBD1
CASRSGGANTQYF | TGTGCCAGCCGTAGCGGGGGGGCGAATACGCAGTATTTT | TRBV28 | many | TRBJ2-3 | TRBD2
CASSWGGYNEQFF | TGTGCCAGCAGCTGGGGGGGTTACAATGAGCAGTTCTTC | TRBV7-2 | many | TRBJ2-1 | TRBD2
CASSLGVGGAQETQYF | TGTGCCAGCAGCTTAGGAGTCGGGGGGGCCCAAGAGACCCAGTACTTC | TRBV11-3 | many | TRBJ2-5 | TRBD2
CASSDLGLGYTF | TGTGCCAGCAGTGATCTGGGGTTGGGCTACACCTTC | TRBV2 | many | TRBJ1-2 | -
CASSDRTRGATDTQYF | TGTGCCAGCAGCGATCGGACCCGAGGTGCTACAGATACGCAGTATTTT | TRBV7-9 | few | TRBJ2-3 | -
CASSTRLAGGPWEQYF | TGTGCCAGCAGTACGAGACTAGCGGGGGGGCCGTGGGAGCAGTACTTC | TRBV12-3/TRBV12-4 | - | TRBJ2-7 | TRBD2
CASSWEGAKGYTF | TGTGCCAGCAGCTGGGAGGGGGCGAAGGGCTACACCTTC | TRBV5-7 | few | TRBJ1-2 | TRBD1
CASSPGQGRTGELFF | TGTGCCAGCAGTCCTGGACAAGGGAGAACCGGGGAGCTGTTTTTT | TRBV7-6 | many | TRBJ2-2 | -
CASGRQGRTGELFF | TGTGCCAGCGGACGGCAGGGAAGGACCGGGGAGCTGTTTTTT | TRBV6-5 | many | TRBJ2-2 | -
CSMGQSSYNEQFF | TGCAGCATGGGCCAGAGCTCCTACAATGAGCAGTTCTTC | TRBV29-1 | many | TRBJ2-1 | -
CSVGRAETGELFF | TGCAGCGTTGGACGGGCCGAGACCGGGGAGCTGTTTTTT | TRBV29-1 | - | TRBJ2-2 | -
CASRVDRGRETEAFF | TGTGCCAGCAGAGTGGACAGGGGGCGAGAGACTGAAGCTTTCTTT | TRBV6-5 | many | TRBJ1-1 | TRBD1
CASSLALAGVETQYF | TGTGCCAGCAGCTTAGCGCTGGCAGGGGTCGAGACCCAGTACTTC | TRBV7-2 | many | TRBJ2-5 | -
CAWRTSGDLSYEQYF | TGTGCCTGGAGGACTAGCGGGGATCTCTCCTACGAGCAGTACTTC | TRBV30 | - | TRBJ2-7 | TRBD2
CASSHDRRRTGELFF | TGTGCCAGCAGCCATGACAGGAGACGCACCGGGGAGCTGTTTTTT | TRBV6-5 | - | TRBJ2-2 | -
CASSQGQRITGELFF | TGTGCCAGCAGCCAAGGACAGCGTATCACCGGGGAGCTGTTTTTT | TRBV3-1 | - | TRBJ2-2 | -
CASSTQTGPGTDTQYF | TGTGCCAGCAGCACGCAAACCGGCCCCGGAACAGATACGCAGTATTTT | TRBV11-3 | - | TRBJ2-3 | -
CASSHLRDPAEAFF | TGCGCCAGCAGCCACTTACGGGACCCTGCCGAAGCTTTCTTT | TRBV4-1 | many | TRBJ1-1 | -
CASSHTRDRTMNTEAFF | TGTGCCAGCAGCCACACGAGGGACAGGACAATGAACACTGAAGCTTTCTTT | TRBV6-2/TRBV6-3 | many | TRBJ1-1 | TRBD1
CSARGRGRNSNQPQHF | TGCAGTGCTAGAGGCAGAGGCCGGAATAGCAATCAGCCCCAGCATTTT | TRBV20-1 | many | TRBJ1-5 | -
CASSPRGAGANVLTF | TGTGCCAGCAGCCCTCGTGGGGCTGGGGCCAACGTCCTGACTTTC | TRBV3-1 | few | TRBJ2-6 | -